The sequence of this TCR beta chain was determined in a study of blood T cell repertoires in COVID-19. Overall study: The analysed material was cDNA or gDNA that came from T cells, B-cell-depleted T cells, or PBMCs.

CDR3 length: 14 amino acids. The germline V gene encodes CDR1 SNHLY and CDR2 FYNNEI. Trimming stripped 7 bases from V and 10 bases from J, with 20 bases between. Living in about two dozen US areas, the participants were between roughly 18 and 90 years of age. Authors' analysis steps: Researchers report that nucleated cell counts were estimated from reference gene primer amplification. The table came from immunoSEQ multiplex PCR; TCRdb's copy has only in-frame clones and leaves some out. The V and J calls and clone size come from that table; D and trimming were worked out from the DNA. Of 150,000 to 200,000 clones listed, 80% to 85% were seen once; the top ten hold about 8.6%.

Material for sequencing was PBMCs or T cells enriched from blood (not recorded which). This receptor was identified in a woman between 45 and 60 years old who had recovered from COVID-19. The genes are TRBV2 and TRBJ2-4; possible D gene TRBD1, 6 bases. CDR3 DNA sequence: TGTGCCAGCACTTGGGCAGCCCAGCAGGGGATTCAGTACTTC. Translated, it gives CASTWAAQQGIQYF.